This T cell receptor beta chain was obtained from a study of CD4 T cells in relation to SARS-CoV-2 and coronaviruses. The table came from immunoSEQ multiplex PCR; TCRdb's copy has only in-frame clones and leaves some out. Of just under 65,000 clones in the sample, 85% to 95% were seen once. CDR1 is LGHDT, CDR2 YNNKEL, per germline (reference sequence). CDR3 length: 14 amino acids. Trimming left V 5 bases short and J 0 bases short, with 8 bases between. Unexposed donor CD4+ T cells date from 2011-2018, before the COVID-19 pandemic. The sequence came from a human donor in good health. This sequence joins TRBV3-1 (or the pseudogene TRBV3-2) and TRBJ1-5, with D unresolved. Material: naive CD4+ T cells from PBMCs. Subset: naive CD4+ T cells isolated by negative enrichment. The CDR3, as DNA: TGTGCCAGCAGCAGTCAGTATAGCAATCAGCCCCAGCATTTT. This encodes CASSSQYSNQPQHF.